This paragraph covers one T cell receptor (beta chain) sequence. Different DNA sequences within this sample yield the same CDR3. The CDR3 sequence is 14 residues long. V was shortened by 1 base and J by 3 bases, with 10 bases between the two germline ends. Germline V gene lookup returns CDR1 MNHNS and CDR2 SASEGT. The sample originates from a study of blood T cell repertoires in COVID-19. In the authors' workflow: The authors estimated nucleated cell counts from reference gene primer amplification. Profiling relied on immunoSEQ multiplex PCR, and the TCRdb table lists in-frame clones only, not all of them. The DNA gave D and trimming, while V, J and clone size come from that table. Of 150,000 or so clones listed, 80% to 90% were seen once; the top ten hold roughly 8%.

The chain has TRBV6-1 and TRBJ2-7; possibly TRBD2 for D (7 bases). Sequencing was done on a sample of peripheral blood. The receptor was derived from a man between 35 and 55 years old who had recovered from COVID-19. The chain's CDR3 is CASSEGGGLYEQYF. DNA of the CDR3: TGTGCCAGCAGTGAAGGGGGGGGCCTCTACGAGCAGTACTTC.